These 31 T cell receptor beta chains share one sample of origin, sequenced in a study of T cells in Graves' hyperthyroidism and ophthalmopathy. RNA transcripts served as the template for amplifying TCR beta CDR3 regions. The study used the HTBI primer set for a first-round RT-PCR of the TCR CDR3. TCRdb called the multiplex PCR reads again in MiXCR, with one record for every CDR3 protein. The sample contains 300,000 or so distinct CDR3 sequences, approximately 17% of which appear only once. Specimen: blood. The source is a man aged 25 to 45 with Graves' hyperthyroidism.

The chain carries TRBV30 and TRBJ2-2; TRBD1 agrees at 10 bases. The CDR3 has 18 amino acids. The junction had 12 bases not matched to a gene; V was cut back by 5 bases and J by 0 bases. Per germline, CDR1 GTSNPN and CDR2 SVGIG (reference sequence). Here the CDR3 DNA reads TGTGCCTGGGGGGCACATCCGGGACAGGGGACGAACACCGGGGAGCTGTTTTTT. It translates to CAWGAHPGQGTNTGELFF.

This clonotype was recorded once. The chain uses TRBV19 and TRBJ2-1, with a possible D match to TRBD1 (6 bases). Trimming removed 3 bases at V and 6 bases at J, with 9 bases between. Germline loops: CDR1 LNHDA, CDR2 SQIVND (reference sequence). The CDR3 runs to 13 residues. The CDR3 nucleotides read TGTGCCAGTAGTATGTTCAGGGGCAATGAGCAGTTCTTC. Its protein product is CASSMFRGNEQFF.

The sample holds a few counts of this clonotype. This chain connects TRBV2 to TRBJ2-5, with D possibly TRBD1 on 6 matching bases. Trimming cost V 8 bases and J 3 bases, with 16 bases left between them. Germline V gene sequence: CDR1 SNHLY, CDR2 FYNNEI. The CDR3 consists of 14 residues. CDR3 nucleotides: TGTGCCAGCGCCCCAGGGGACATCAAAGAGACCCAGTACTTC. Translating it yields CASAPGDIKETQYF.

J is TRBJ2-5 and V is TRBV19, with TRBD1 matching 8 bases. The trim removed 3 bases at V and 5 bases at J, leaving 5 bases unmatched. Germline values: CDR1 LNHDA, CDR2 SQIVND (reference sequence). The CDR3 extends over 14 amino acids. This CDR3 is CASSMRQGAETQYF. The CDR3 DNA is TGTGCCAGTAGTATGAGGCAGGGGGCCGAGACCCAGTACTTC.

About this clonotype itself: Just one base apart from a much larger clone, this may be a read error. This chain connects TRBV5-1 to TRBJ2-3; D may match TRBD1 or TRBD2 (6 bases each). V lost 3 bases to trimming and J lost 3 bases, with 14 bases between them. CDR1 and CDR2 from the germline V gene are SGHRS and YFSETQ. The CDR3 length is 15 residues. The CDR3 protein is CASSWRDTITDTQYF. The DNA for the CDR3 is TGCGCCAGCAGCTGGCGGGACACCATAACAGATACGCAGTATTTT.

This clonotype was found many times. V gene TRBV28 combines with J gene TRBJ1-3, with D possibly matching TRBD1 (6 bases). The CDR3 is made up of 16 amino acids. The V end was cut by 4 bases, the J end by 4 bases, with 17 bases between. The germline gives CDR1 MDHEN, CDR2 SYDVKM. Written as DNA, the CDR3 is TGTGCCAGCAGTTATTCCTCCGGGACACCAGGAAACACCATATATTTT. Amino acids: CASSYSSGTPGNTIYF.

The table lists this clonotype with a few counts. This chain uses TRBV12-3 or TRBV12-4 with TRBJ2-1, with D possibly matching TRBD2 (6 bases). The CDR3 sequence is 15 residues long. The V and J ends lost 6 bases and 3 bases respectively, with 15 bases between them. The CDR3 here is CASRPLLADYNEQFF. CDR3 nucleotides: TGTGCCAGCAGACCACTATTAGCGGACTACAATGAGCAGTTCTTC.

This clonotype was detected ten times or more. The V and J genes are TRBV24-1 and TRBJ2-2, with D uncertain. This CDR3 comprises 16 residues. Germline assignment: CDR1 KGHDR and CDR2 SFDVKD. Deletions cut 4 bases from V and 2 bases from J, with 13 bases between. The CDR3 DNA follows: TGTGCCACCAGTGACCCTGGGCAGAGTAACACCGGGGAGCTGTTTTTT. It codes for CATSDPGQSNTGELFF.

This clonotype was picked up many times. CDR3 nucleotides: TGCAGTGCTAGTACCGGGATTACCTACGAGCAGTACTTC. Translating gives CSASTGITYEQYF. The chain has TRBV20-1 and TRBJ2-7; the D gene is possibly TRBD2 (5 bases). This CDR3 spans 13 amino acids. Germline loops: CDR1 DFQATT, CDR2 SNEGSKA (reference sequence). V dropped 3 bases and J dropped 2 bases, with 11 bases sitting between them.

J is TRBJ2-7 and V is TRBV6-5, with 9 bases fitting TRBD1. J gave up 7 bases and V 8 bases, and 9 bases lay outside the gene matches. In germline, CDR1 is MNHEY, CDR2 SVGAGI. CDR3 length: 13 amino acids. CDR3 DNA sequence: TGTGCCAGCTGGGGCGGGACAGGGCGTGAGCAGTACTTC. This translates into CASWGGTGREQYF.

The CDR3 loop reads CASSSTGTYYEQYF. For the CDR3, the DNA is TGTGCCAGCAGCTCGACAGGGACCTACTACGAGCAGTACTTC. The chain recombines TRBV7-9 with TRBJ2-7; 7 bases fit TRBD1. The CDR3 length is 14 residues. V lost 4 bases and J lost 3; bases outside the gene matches: 6. Germline assignment: CDR1 SEHNR and CDR2 FQNEAQ (reference sequence).

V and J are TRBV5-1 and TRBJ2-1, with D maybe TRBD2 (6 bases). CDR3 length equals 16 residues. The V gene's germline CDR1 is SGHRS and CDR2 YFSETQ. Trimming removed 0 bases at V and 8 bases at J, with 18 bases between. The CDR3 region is CASSLAEAGWGYEQFF. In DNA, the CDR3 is TGCGCCAGCAGCTTGGCCGAGGCGGGGTGGGGTTATGAGCAGTTCTTC.

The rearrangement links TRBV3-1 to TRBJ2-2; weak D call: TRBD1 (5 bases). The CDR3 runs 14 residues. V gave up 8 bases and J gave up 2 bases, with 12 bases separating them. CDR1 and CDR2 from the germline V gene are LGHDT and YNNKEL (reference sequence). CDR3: CASGQQDNTGELFF. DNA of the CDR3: TGTGCCAGCGGGCAACAGGACAACACCGGGGAGCTGTTTTTT.

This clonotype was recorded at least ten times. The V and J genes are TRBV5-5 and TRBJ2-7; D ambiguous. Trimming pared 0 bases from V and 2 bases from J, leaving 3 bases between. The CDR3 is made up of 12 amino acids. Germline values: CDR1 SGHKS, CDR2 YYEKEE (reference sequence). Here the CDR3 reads CASSLAAYEQYF. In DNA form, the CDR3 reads TGTGCCAGCAGCTTGGCTGCCTACGAGCAGTACTTC. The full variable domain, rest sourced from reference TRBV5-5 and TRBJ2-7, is DAGVTQSPTHLIKTRGQQVTLRCSPISGHKSVSWYQQVLGQGPQFIFQYYEKEERGRGNFPDRFSARQFPNYSSELNVNALLLGDSALYLCASSLAAYEQYFGPGTRLTVT.

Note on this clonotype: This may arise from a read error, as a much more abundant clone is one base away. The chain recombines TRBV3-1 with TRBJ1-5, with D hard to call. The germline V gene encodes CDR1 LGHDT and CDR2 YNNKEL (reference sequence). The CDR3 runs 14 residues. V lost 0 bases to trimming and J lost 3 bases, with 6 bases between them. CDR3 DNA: TGTGCCAGCAGCCAAGACACAGACAATCAGCCCCAGCATTTT. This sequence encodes CASSQDTDNQPQHF.

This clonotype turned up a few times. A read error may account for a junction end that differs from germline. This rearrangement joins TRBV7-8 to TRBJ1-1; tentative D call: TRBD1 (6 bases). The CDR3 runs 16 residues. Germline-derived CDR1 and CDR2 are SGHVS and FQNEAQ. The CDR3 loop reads CASSRNSRGVNAEAFF. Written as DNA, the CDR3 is TGTGCCAGCAGCCGGAACTCCAGGGGTGTGAACGCTGAAGCTTTCTTT.

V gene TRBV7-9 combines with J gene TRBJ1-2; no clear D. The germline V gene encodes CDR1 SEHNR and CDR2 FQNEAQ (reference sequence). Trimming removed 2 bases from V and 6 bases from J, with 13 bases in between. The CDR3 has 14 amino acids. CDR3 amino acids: CASSLPARVDGYTF. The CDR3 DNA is TGTGCCAGCAGCTTACCGGCGAGGGTGGATGGCTACACCTTC.

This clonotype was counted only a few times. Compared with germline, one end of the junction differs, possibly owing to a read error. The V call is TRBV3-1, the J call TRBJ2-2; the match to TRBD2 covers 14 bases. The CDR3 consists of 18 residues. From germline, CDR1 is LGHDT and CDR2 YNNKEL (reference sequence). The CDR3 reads CASSPPGLAGVNTGELFF. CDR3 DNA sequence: TGCGCCAGCAGCCCTCCGGGACTAGCGGGAGTGAACACCGGGGAGCTGTTTTTT.

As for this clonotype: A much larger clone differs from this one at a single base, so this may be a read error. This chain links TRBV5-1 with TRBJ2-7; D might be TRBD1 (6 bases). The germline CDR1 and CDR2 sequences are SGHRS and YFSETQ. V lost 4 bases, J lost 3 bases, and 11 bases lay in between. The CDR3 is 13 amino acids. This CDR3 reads CASSEGDGYEQYF. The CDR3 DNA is TGCGCCAGCAGCGAGGGGGACGGCTACGAGCAGTACTTC.

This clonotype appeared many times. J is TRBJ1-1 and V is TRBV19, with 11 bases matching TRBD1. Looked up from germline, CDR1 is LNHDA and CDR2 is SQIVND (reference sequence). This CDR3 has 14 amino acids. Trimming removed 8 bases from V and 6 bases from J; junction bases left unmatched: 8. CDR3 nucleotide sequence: TGTGCCAGTTTGGACAGGGGGCTTTTCCCTGAAGCTTTCTTT. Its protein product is CASLDRGLFPEAFF.

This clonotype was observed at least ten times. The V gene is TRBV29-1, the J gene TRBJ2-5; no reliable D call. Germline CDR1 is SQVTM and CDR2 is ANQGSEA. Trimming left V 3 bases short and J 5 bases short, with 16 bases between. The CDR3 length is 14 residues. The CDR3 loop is CSVDVGLSGETQYF. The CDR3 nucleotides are TGCAGCGTTGACGTTGGCTTATCGGGTGAGACCCAGTACTTC.

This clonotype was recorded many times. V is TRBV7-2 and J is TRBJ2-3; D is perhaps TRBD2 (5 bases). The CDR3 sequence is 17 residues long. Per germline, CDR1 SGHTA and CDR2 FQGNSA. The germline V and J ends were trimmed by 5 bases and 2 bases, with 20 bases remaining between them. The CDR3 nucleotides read TGTGCCAGCAGCCCTCAAGGAAGGAGCGGATACACAGATACGCAGTATTTT. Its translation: CASSPQGRSGYTDTQYF.

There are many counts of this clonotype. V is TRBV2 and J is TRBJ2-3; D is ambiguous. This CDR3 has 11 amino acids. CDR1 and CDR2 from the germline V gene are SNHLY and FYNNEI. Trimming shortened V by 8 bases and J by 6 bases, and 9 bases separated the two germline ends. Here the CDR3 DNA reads TGTGCCAGCGGGGAAAGGGATACGCAGTATTTT. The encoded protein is CASGERDTQYF.

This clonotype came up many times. The CDR3 loop is CASSAREGGEQFF. The CDR3 DNA is TGTGCCAGCAGCGCGCGGGAAGGGGGTGAGCAGTTCTTC. V and J are TRBV7-3 and TRBJ2-1, with D tentatively TRBD1 or TRBD2 (6 bases each). V was trimmed by 5 bases and J by 9 bases, leaving 14 bases between them. The CDR3 has 13 residues. Germline V CDR1 and CDR2: SGHTA, FQGTGA. The whole variable domain, filled in from reference TRBV7-3 and TRBJ2-1, reads GAGVSQTPSNKVTEKGKYVELRCDPISGHTALYWYRQSLGQGPEFLIYFQGTGAADDSGLPNDRFFAVRPEGSVSTLKIQRTERGDSAVYLCASSAREGGEQFFGPGTRLTVL.

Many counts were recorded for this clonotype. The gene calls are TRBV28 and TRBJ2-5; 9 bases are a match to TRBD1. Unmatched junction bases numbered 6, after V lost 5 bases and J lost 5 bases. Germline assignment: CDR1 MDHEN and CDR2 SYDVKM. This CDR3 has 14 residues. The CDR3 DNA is TGTGCCAGCAGTCCCGGGACAGGGAGGGAGACCCAGTACTTC. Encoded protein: CASSPGTGRETQYF. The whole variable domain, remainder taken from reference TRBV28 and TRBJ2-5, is DVKVTQSSRYLVKRTGEKVFLECVQDMDHENMFWYRQDPGLGLRLIYFSYDVKMKEKGDIPEGYSVSREKKERFSLILESASTNQTSMYLCASSPGTGRETQYFGPGTRLLVL.

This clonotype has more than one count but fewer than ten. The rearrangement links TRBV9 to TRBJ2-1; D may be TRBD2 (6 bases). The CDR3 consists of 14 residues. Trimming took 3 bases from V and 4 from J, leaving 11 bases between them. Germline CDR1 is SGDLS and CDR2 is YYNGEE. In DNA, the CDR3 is TGTGCCAGCAGCGGGGGGGACTCATACAATGAGCAGTTCTTC. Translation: CASSGGDSYNEQFF.

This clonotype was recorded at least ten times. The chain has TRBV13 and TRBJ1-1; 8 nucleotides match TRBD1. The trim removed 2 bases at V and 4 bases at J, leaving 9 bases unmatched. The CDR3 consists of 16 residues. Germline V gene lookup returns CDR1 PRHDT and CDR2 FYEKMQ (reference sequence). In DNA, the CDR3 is TGTGCCAGCAGCTTATTGCAGGGGGCTCCTAGCACTGAAGCTTTCTTT. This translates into CASSLLQGAPSTEAFF.

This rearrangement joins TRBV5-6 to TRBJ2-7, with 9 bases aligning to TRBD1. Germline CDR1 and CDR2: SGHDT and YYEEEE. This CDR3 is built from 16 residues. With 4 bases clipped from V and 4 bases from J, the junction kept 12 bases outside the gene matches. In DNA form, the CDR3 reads TGTGCCAGCAGCCCGGTCCCGGGACAGGGTTCATACGAGCAGTACTTC. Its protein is CASSPVPGQGSYEQYF.

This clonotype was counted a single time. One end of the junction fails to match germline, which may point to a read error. CDR3 sequence (DNA): TGCGGCGTGGAAGTAGCGGGAATCTCCTACGAGCAGTACTTC. Encoded protein: CGVEVAGISYEQYF. V is TRBV29-1 and J is TRBJ2-7, with TRBD2 identical over 8 bases. This CDR3 is built from 14 residues. Germline CDR1 reads SQVTM; CDR2 reads ANQGSEA.

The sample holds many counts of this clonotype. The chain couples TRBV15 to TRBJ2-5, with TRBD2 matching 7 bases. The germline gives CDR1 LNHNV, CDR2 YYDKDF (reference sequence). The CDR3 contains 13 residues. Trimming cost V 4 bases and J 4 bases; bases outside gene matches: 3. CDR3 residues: CATSNIAGETQYF. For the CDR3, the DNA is TGTGCCACCAGCAATATAGCGGGAGAGACCCAGTACTTC.

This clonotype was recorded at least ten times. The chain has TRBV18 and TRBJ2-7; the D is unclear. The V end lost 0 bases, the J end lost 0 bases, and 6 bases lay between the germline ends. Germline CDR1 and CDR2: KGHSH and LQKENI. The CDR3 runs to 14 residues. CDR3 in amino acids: CASSPPTGSYEQYF. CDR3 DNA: TGTGCCAGCTCACCACCGACTGGCTCCTACGAGCAGTACTTC.